A single sample gave rise to the 32 T cell receptor beta chains below, sequenced in a study of T cells after yellow fever vaccination. TCRdb called the 5' RACE reads again in MiXCR, with one record for every CDR3 protein. The sample holds 250,000 to 300,000 distinct CDR3 sequences; about 10% are singletons and the top ten take about 3.5%. The material sequenced was CD4+ T cells sorted from PBMCs, taken 5 days after the yellow fever booster vaccination. These receptors were collected from a man aged 18 to 30 who received the YFV17D yellow fever vaccine.

The V call is TRBV5-4, the J call TRBJ1-1; D call uncertain. This CDR3 has 12 residues. Germline V gene sequence: CDR1 SGHNT, CDR2 YYREEE (reference sequence). V lost 0 bases and J 9 bases, leaving 9 bases between the germline ends. This chain's CDR3 is CASSLETGKAFF. In DNA, the CDR3 is TGTGCCAGCAGCTTGGAGACGGGGAAAGCTTTCTTT.

The V call is TRBV5-1, the J call TRBJ1-3; 10 bases are a match to TRBD1. V lost 5 bases to trimming and J lost 6 bases; unmatched junction nucleotides: 5. This CDR3 has 14 residues. CDR1 and CDR2 (germline): SGHRS, YFSETQ. CDR3 protein: CASSSGTGENTIYF. The CDR3, as DNA: TGCGCCAGCAGTTCGGGGACAGGGGAAAACACCATATATTTT.

This clonotype was counted many times. The J gene is TRBJ2-7, the V gene TRBV5-1, with TRBD1 identical over 11 bases. J was trimmed by 3 bases and V by 1 base; bases with no gene match: 9. This CDR3 has 17 residues. The germline V gene has CDR1 SGHRS and CDR2 YFSETQ. Here the CDR3 reads CASSLRRTGGFVYEQYF. Here the CDR3 DNA reads TGCGCCAGCAGCTTGCGTAGGACAGGGGGCTTTGTCTACGAGCAGTACTTC.

V gene TRBV6-6 combines with J gene TRBJ2-1, with D possibly matching TRBD1 (6 bases). CDR1 MNHNY and CDR2 SVGAGI come from the germline V gene (reference sequence). The CDR3 covers 15 residues. V was shortened by 2 bases and J by 6 bases, with 14 bases between the two germline ends. The CDR3 is CASSYGGAGFNEQFF. In DNA form, the CDR3 reads TGTGCCAGCAGTTACGGGGGCGCAGGGTTCAATGAGCAGTTCTTC.

The rearrangement joins TRBV6-6 to TRBJ2-3, with 12 positions matching TRBD2. V lost 6 bases and J lost 0; bases outside the gene matches: 7. The CDR3 has 17 amino acids. The germline CDR1 and CDR2 sequences are MNHNY and SVGAGI (reference sequence). The CDR3 sequence is CASSYPTSGGSTDTQYF. The CDR3 nucleotides are TGTGCCAGCAGCTATCCGACTAGCGGGGGTAGCACAGATACGCAGTATTTT.

Many counts were recorded for this clonotype. This chain links TRBV6-5 with TRBJ1-2; D might be TRBD1 (5 bases). Trimming pared 6 bases from V and 8 bases from J, leaving 16 bases between. The CDR3 covers 13 residues. In germline, CDR1 is MNHEY, CDR2 SVGAGI. CDR3 protein: CASRPVDRGGYTF. CDR3 in DNA: TGTGCCAGCAGACCGGTCGACAGAGGCGGCTACACCTTC.

V usage is TRBV7-2 and J usage is TRBJ1-2; maybe TRBD1 (5 bases). Germline lookup yields CDR1 SGHTA and CDR2 FQGNSA. V was pared by 0 bases and J by 5 bases, with 16 bases between. The CDR3 runs 16 residues. The CDR3 here is CASSLARGDRGYGYTF. CDR3 coding DNA: TGTGCCAGCAGCTTAGCGAGAGGGGACCGGGGGTATGGCTACACCTTC.

The chain joins TRBV5-1 to TRBJ2-1; D unclear. CDR1 is SGHRS, CDR2 YFSETQ, per germline. With 2 bases removed from V and 10 bases from J, the gap between germline ends came to 13 bases. This CDR3 comprises 13 residues. In DNA form, the CDR3 reads TGCGCCAGCAGCTTCCCGCCCAAATGGGAGCAGTTCTTC. Its translation is CASSFPPKWEQFF.

The V gene is TRBV4-2, the J gene TRBJ2-2; D gene unclear. CDR1 and CDR2 from the germline V gene are LGHNA and YNFKEQ. Deletions cut 4 bases from V and 5 bases from J, with 20 bases between. CDR3 size: 17 residues. The CDR3 nucleotides read TGTGCCAGCAGCCCCGTCCTGCCCACCGCGGAAACCGGGGAGCTGTTTTTT. Translation gives CASSPVLPTAETGELFF.

The chain is built from TRBV5-1 and TRBJ2-7; TRBD1 aligns across 8 bases. Germline V CDR1 and CDR2: SGHRS, YFSETQ. The CDR3 extends over 15 amino acids. V was pared by 1 base and J by 4 bases, with 7 bases of the junction left unmatched. The CDR3 sequence is CASSLSSGGLYEQYV. The CDR3, as DNA: TGCGCCAGCAGCTTGTCGTCAGGGGGCTTATACGAGCAGTACGTC.

The chain's CDR3 is CASSSFLAATDTQYF. The CDR3 DNA sequence: TGTGCCAGCAGCTCCTTCCTAGCGGCCACAGATACGCAGTATTTT. The V gene is TRBV6-5, the J gene TRBJ2-3; TRBD2 matches 7 bases. This CDR3 has 15 residues. Trimming took 6 bases from V and 2 from J; bases not matched to a gene: 8. CDR1 MNHEY and CDR2 SVGAGI come from the germline V gene.

Within the sample, this clonotype is medium-sized. This chain connects TRBV2 to TRBJ2-3; D possibly matches TRBD1 or TRBD2 (5 bases each). This CDR3 has 14 residues. Germline V gene sequence: CDR1 SNHLY, CDR2 FYNNEI. V shed 3 bases and J shed 4 bases, with 11 bases lying between them. The CDR3 reads CASSERGHADTQYF. CDR3 bases: TGTGCCAGCAGTGAGAGGGGCCACGCAGATACGCAGTATTTT.

The sample holds many counts of this clonotype. The CDR3 is CASSLVWRSGNTIYF. As DNA, the CDR3 is TGTGCCAGCAGCTTAGTTTGGCGCTCTGGAAACACCATATATTTT. The gene calls are TRBV7-9 and TRBJ1-3; D not certain. The CDR3 runs 15 residues. From germline, CDR1 is SEHNR and CDR2 FQNEAQ (reference sequence). The V and J ends lost 1 base and 0 bases respectively, with 7 bases between them.

The J gene is TRBJ1-1, the V gene TRBV30; maybe TRBD1 (6 bases). The V end lost 8 bases, the J end lost 10 bases, and 20 bases lay between the germline ends. Germline V CDR1 and CDR2: GTSNPN, SVGIG (reference sequence). The CDR3 is 12 amino acids. CDR3 in amino acids: CAGRTASFRAFF. DNA for the CDR3: TGTGCCGGCCGGACAGCCTCGTTTCGAGCTTTCTTT.

V usage is TRBV9 and J usage is TRBJ2-3; D possibly corresponds to TRBD2 (6 bases). Deletions cut 4 bases from V and 0 bases from J, with 12 bases between. The CDR3 runs 15 residues. The germline V gene encodes CDR1 SGDLS and CDR2 YYNGEE. The CDR3 nucleotides read TGTGCCAGCAGCCTTTGGGGGGAAAGCACAGATACGCAGTATTTT. Translating gives CASSLWGESTDTQYF.

This clonotype was seen at least ten times. This chain uses TRBV5-1 with TRBJ2-3; no firm D call. Germline values: CDR1 SGHRS, CDR2 YFSETQ. The V end was cut by 4 bases, the J end by 1 base, with 13 bases between. CDR3 size: 15 residues. DNA of the CDR3: TGCGCCAGCAGCCCCGATGGTGGCGGCACAGATACGCAGTATTTT. Its translation is CASSPDGGGTDTQYF.

At least ten counts were recorded for this clonotype. The chain recombines TRBV5-6 with TRBJ1-4, with D possibly matching TRBD1 (6 bases). The ends were cut back, 3 bases at V and 5 bases at J, with 11 bases in the middle. Per the germline V gene, CDR1 is SGHDT and CDR2 is YYEEEE. The CDR3 is 14 amino acids. For the CDR3, the DNA is TGTGCCAGCAGCTCGGCTCAGGGGAATGAAAAACTGTTTTTT. This gives the protein CASSSAQGNEKLFF.

In this sample, this clonotype turned up a few times. The chain joins TRBV2 to TRBJ1-2; D uncertain. CDR3 length: 13 amino acids. The V gene lost 6 bases and the J gene lost 2 bases, with 10 bases spanning the gap. Germline CDR1 is SNHLY and CDR2 is FYNNEI. The DNA of the CDR3 is TGTGCCAGCAGGAACCGGGCGAACTATGGCTACACCTTC. Residues: CASRNRANYGYTF.

This clonotype was recorded a few times. The chain employs TRBV20-1 and TRBJ1-5; D not certain. Trimming removed 0 bases at V and 9 bases at J, with 12 bases between. The CDR3 is 13 amino acids. Germline assignment: CDR1 DFQATT and CDR2 SNEGSKA (reference sequence). The CDR3 is CSAREDGISPQHF. DNA of the CDR3: TGCAGTGCTAGAGAGGACGGAATATCGCCCCAGCATTTT.

This chain uses TRBV5-1 with TRBJ2-3; D is possibly TRBD1 or TRBD2 (5 bases each). Germline V gene data show CDR1 as SGHRS and CDR2 as YFSETQ. The length of the CDR3 is 14 residues. The V end was cut by 0 bases, the J end by 6 bases, with 11 bases between. The CDR3 nucleotides read TGCGCCAGCAGCTTGGCACAGTGGGGGGATACGCAGTATTTT. Translating gives CASSLAQWGDTQYF.

This clonotype has only a few counts. This chain joins TRBV9 and TRBJ1-5; D unclear. The CDR3 runs 16 residues. Germline V gene sequence: CDR1 SGDLS, CDR2 YYNGEE. V gave up 0 bases and J gave up 0 bases, with 10 bases separating them. The CDR3 here is CASSVGQDYSNQPQHF. The CDR3 DNA reads as TGTGCCAGCAGCGTAGGCCAGGACTATAGCAATCAGCCCCAGCATTTT.

V is TRBV28 and J is TRBJ1-2, with a possible D match to TRBD1 (5 bases). CDR3 size: 13 residues. With 10 bases removed from V and 8 bases from J, the gap between germline ends came to 20 bases. Germline values: CDR1 MDHEN, CDR2 SYDVKM. The DNA of the CDR3 is TGTGCCATCTCGACAGATACTATACTCGGCTACACCTTC. This encodes CAISTDTILGYTF.

This clonotype was observed a handful of times. The chain joins TRBV2 to TRBJ2-2, with 8 bases matching TRBD1. Trimming removed 7 bases from V and 6 bases from J; junction bases left unmatched: 7. The germline V gene has CDR1 SNHLY and CDR2 FYNNEI. CDR3 length equals 14 residues. CDR3 in amino acids: CASKRTGYAGELFF. The CDR3 DNA follows: TGTGCCAGCAAAAGGACAGGGTACGCCGGGGAGCTGTTTTTT. The whole variable domain, filled in from reference TRBV2 and TRBJ2-2, reads EPEVTQTPSHQVTQMGQEVILRCVPISNHLYFYWYRQILGQKVEFLVSFYNNEISEKSEIFDDQFSVERPDGSNFTLKIRSTKLEDSAMYFCASKRTGYAGELFFGEGSRLTVL.

The chain employs TRBV14 and TRBJ2-7, with D hard to call. Germline lookup yields CDR1 SGHDN and CDR2 FVKESK. The V end was cut by 0 bases, the J end by 6 bases, with 9 bases between. The CDR3 runs 13 residues. The CDR3 spells CASSQDYRGEQYF. In nucleotides, the CDR3 is TGTGCCAGCAGCCAAGATTACCGCGGCGAGCAGTACTTC. The full variable domain, completed using reference TRBV14 and TRBJ2-7, is EAGVTQFPSHSVIEKGQTVTLRCDPISGHDNLYWYRRVMGKEIKFLLHFVKESKQDESGMPNNRFLAERTGGTYSTLKVQPAELEDSGVYFCASSQDYRGEQYFGPGTRLTVT.

The genes are TRBV7-9 and TRBJ1-1; maybe TRBD1 (6 bases). The CDR3 runs 14 residues. Trimming removed 7 bases at V and 1 base at J, with 13 bases between. In germline, CDR1 is SEHNR, CDR2 FQNEAQ (reference sequence). CDR3 in amino acids: CASTLGQTNTEAFF. Here the CDR3 DNA reads TGTGCCAGCACCCTCGGACAGACGAACACTGAAGCTTTCTTT.

This clonotype was seen more than once but under ten times. This chain joins TRBV2 and TRBJ2-1; D call uncertain. Trimming left V 8 bases short and J 4 bases short, with 15 bases between. The germline CDR1 and CDR2 sequences are SNHLY and FYNNEI. CDR3 length: 14 residues. CDR3 protein: CASRGIAEYNEQFF. The CDR3 DNA follows: TGTGCCAGCCGTGGAATAGCCGAATACAATGAGCAGTTCTTC.

A few counts support this clonotype. The rearrangement links TRBV25-1 to TRBJ2-1; 7 bases agree with TRBD1. Losses at the gene ends were 6 bases for V and 0 bases for J; bases not matched to a gene: 5. Germline V gives CDR1 MGHDK, CDR2 SYGVNS. The CDR3 sequence is 15 residues long. The CDR3 is CASRETGSSYNEQFF. CDR3 nucleotide sequence: TGTGCCAGCAGGGAGACAGGGAGCTCCTACAATGAGCAGTTCTTC.

This clonotype turned up a few times. The chain carries TRBV9 and TRBJ1-2, with 7 bases that match TRBD1. The V gene end was trimmed by 0 bases and the J gene end by 9 bases; junction bases not matched to a gene: 11. The CDR3 extends over 15 amino acids. Germline CDR1 reads SGDLS; CDR2 reads YYNGEE. For the CDR3, the DNA is TGTGCCAGCAGCGTAGAGCCAGGGGGTGGGCTGCGCTACACCTTC. The encoded protein is CASSVEPGGGLRYTF.

V usage is TRBV4-2 and J usage is TRBJ2-3, with 7 bases that match TRBD2. Germline V gene sequence: CDR1 LGHNA, CDR2 YNFKEQ. This CDR3 spans 14 amino acids. V shed 1 base, J shed 5 bases, and the junction held 3 bases outside the gene matches. In nucleotides, the CDR3 is TGTGCCAGCAGCCAAGCCACTAGCGAAGATACGCAGTATTTT. As protein: CASSQATSEDTQYF.

The rearrangement links TRBV5-1 to TRBJ2-5; D not certain. The CDR3 runs to 14 residues. The germline V gene has CDR1 SGHRS and CDR2 YFSETQ. Trimming left V 3 bases short and J 2 bases short, with 11 bases between. CDR3 residues: CASSSMAVQETQYF. CDR3 nucleotides: TGCGCCAGCAGCTCTATGGCGGTTCAAGAGACCCAGTACTTC.

The table lists this clonotype with a few counts. This sequence joins TRBV4-1 and TRBJ2-3, with 10 bases identical to TRBD2. This CDR3 has 16 residues. Germline CDR1 MGHRA, CDR2 YSYEKL. V was clipped by 0 bases and J by 2 bases; unmatched bases: 2. The CDR3 DNA reads as TGCGCCAGCAGCCAAGAAGGACTAGCGGCCACAGATACGCAGTATTTT. Translated: CASSQEGLAATDTQYF.

The chain employs TRBV4-3 and TRBJ1-6; 9 bases line up with TRBD1. Per the germline V gene, CDR1 is LGHNA and CDR2 is YSLEER. CDR3 length: 15 residues. V lost 1 base and J lost 8; bases outside the gene matches: 3. The CDR3 here is CASSQAGQGYSPLHF. CDR3 nucleotide sequence: TGCGCCAGCAGCCAAGCTGGACAGGGGTATTCACCCCTCCACTTT.